This TCR beta chain emerged from a study of T-cell reconstitution after alpha-beta-depleted transplantation in children. TCRbeta library preparation incorporated unique molecular identifiers. TCRdb re-called the PCR reads with MiXCR, one entry per CDR3 protein. The sample contains roughly 100,000 distinct CDR3 sequences, roughly 7.2% of which appear only once. Findings and caveats of the study: Newly made T cells mostly supplied T-cell counts and diversity one year after transplant. The study traced high day-60 TCRbeta diversity in some patients to surviving recipient T cells and thymic progenitors. The origin of alpha-beta T cells about two months after transplant was reportedly several hundred expanded graft clones.

A word on this clonotype: Its target is unknown.

CDR1 is DFQATT and CDR2 is SNEGSKA in the germline V gene (reference sequence). The CDR3 has 14 amino acids. The junction had 7 bases not matched to a gene; V was cut back by 5 bases and J by 4 bases. The V gene is TRBV20-1, the J gene TRBJ1-5, with 8 nucleotides matching TRBD1. The TCR comes from a boy aged 2-9 years with acute lymphoblastic leukemia, due to receive a stem cell transplant. The sequencing here drew on PBMCs, taken before TCRalphabeta/CD19-depleted stem cell transplant. CDR3 sequence (DNA): TGCAGTGCTTCCCCCGGGACAGGTAATCAGCCCCAGCATTTT. The encoded protein is CSASPGTGNQPQHF.